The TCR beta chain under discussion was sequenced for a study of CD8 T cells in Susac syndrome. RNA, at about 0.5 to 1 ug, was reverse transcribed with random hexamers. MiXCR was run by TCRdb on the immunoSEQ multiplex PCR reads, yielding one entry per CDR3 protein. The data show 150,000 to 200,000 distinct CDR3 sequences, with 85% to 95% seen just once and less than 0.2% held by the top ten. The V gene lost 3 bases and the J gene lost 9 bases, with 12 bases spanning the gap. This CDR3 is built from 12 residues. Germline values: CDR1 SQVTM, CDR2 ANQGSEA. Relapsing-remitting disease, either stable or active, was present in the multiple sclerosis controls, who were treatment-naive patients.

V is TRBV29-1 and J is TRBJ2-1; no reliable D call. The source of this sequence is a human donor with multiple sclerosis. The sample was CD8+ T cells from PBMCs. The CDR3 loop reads CSVDSGWGEQFF. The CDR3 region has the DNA TGCAGCGTTGATTCTGGGTGGGGTGAGCAGTTCTTC.